This paragraph covers one T cell receptor (beta chain) sequence. This clone's antigen is unknown. Qualities for individual bases were not recorded, and no much larger clone is one base off. TCRbeta CDR3 regions were amplified from genomic DNA using the immunoSEQ Assay, a bias-controlled multiplex PCR. Per the source publication's procedure: The number of nucleated cells in each sample was estimated by amplification of reference gene primers within the assay. To quantify the absolute abundance of each unique TCRbeta CDR3 rearrangement, sequence reads were collapsed and filtered. Productive Simpson clonality was computed per sample as the square root of Simpson's diversity index over productive rearrangements. TCRdb limited this immuneACCESS table to in-frame rearrangements with V and J called. A share of clones is missing; checked studies link under half to unresolved V genes, and the rest is unexplained. V and J calls and clone size follow that table, whereas D and trimming were derived from the DNA. Present in this sample are 130,000 or so clones, almost 90% of which were seen just once. The ten biggest clones cover about 1.5% of the sample.

The entry originates in a study of blood T cell repertoires in COVID-19 (dated by TCRdb to between 2020 and 2021). Background for the entire study: Collaborator samples came from the United States, Italy and Spain and covered acute and convalescent phases of COVID-19. The prospective study material was composed of cDNA or gDNA derived from T cells, B-cell-depleted T cells, or PBMCs. Subjects who had been exposed to COVID-19, were actively infected with it, or had recovered from it provided the deeply sampled blood TCRbeta repertoires that made up the dataset. The repertoires were released in a freely available public database intended as a resource for research on the immune response to SARS-CoV-2. The samples were drawn from the first 160 participants of the ongoing ImmuneRACE study and from 950 to 1,500 subjects provided by 6 global collaborators. The sample metadata nearly always contained a de-identified subject ID, COVID-19 status, age in years and sex. Where available, HLA class I and class II types were obtained from metadata supplied by the sample provider rather than from assay-based typing. General conclusions and limits of the study: Clinical and demographic metadata were provided uncurated, with the amount varying by source and participant.

Collaborating institutions collected whole blood in K2EDTA tubes following their own protocols. Collaborator samples were shipped for TCRbeta analysis as frozen whole blood, isolated PBMCs, or DNA extracted from either sample type. The clonotype comes from a woman aged 55-70 years with acute or convalescent COVID-19. Sequenced sample: peripheral blood.

The CDR3 amino acid sequence is: CASSLTGRGVYGYTF. The nucleotides read TGTGCCAGCAGCTTAACCGGCAGGGGAGTATATGGCTACACCTTC. Rearrangement joined TRBV7-9 to TRBJ1-2; TRBD1 is a possible D gene, resting on 6 matching bases. The CDR3 goes from the cysteine to the phenylalanine over 15 residues. Of all the DNA, just the CDR3 is kept, 45 bases in frame from base 1. The junction shows trimming of 2 bases on V and 5 bases on J, plus 15 bases between the germline ends. CDR1 and CDR2 are read off the germline V gene (reference sequence) as SEHNR and FQNEAQ.